The 18 T cell receptor beta chains reported below all come from one sample, sequenced in a study of siplizumab effects on memory and regulatory T cells. Repertoires were generated with immunoSEQ multiplex PCR, while TCRdb's copy carries only in-frame clones and drops some. The table has roughly 50,000 clones, nearly 98% seen once. Sequencing input: naive CD4+ T cells sorted from blood. The receptors were gathered from a human donor in good health.

The chain carries TRBV10-1 and TRBJ2-7, with a weak D call TRBD2 (6 bases). The ends were cut back, 1 base at V and 4 bases at J, with 11 bases in the middle. This CDR3 has 14 residues. Looked up from germline, CDR1 is WNHNN and CDR2 is SYGVQD (reference sequence). The CDR3 DNA sequence: TGCGCCAGCAGTGAGTGGACTAACCCTTACGAGCAGTACTTC. Its protein is CASSEWTNPYEQYF.

The chain carries TRBV18 and TRBJ1-1, with no clear D. The V end was cut by 3 bases, the J end by 3 bases, with 8 bases between. The CDR3 length is 13 residues. The germline gives CDR1 KGHSH, CDR2 LQKENI. Here the CDR3 reads CASSPTAYTEAFF. The CDR3 DNA reads as TGTGCCAGCTCACCGACGGCTTACACTGAAGCTTTCTTT.

The chain uses TRBV6-5 and TRBJ1-6; 9 bases are shared with TRBD1. The CDR3 runs to 15 residues. The J segment lost 13 bases and the V segment lost 5 bases, leaving 12 bases of the junction unmatched. Germline loops: CDR1 MNHEY, CDR2 SVGAGI. CDR3 nucleotide sequence: TGTGCCAGCAGTCCTCGGACAGGGGATTCGGTGCCCCTCCACTTT. It codes for CASSPRTGDSVPLHF.

The chain recombines TRBV30 with TRBJ1-1; D may be TRBD1 (6 bases). Germline lookup yields CDR1 GTSNPN and CDR2 SVGIG (reference sequence). The CDR3 loop spans 11 amino acids. V lost 3 bases, J lost 10 bases, and 12 bases lay in between. The CDR3 DNA follows: TGTGCCTGGAGGGAAAGACAGGTAGCTTTCTTT. Protein sequence: CAWRERQVAFF.

The genes are TRBV30 and TRBJ1-6; no clear D. Trimming took off 4 bases at V and 4 bases at J, with 11 bases between the two ends. There are 14 residues in the CDR3. CDR1 is GTSNPN, CDR2 SVGIG, per germline (reference sequence). The DNA for the CDR3 is TGTGCCTGGACCCACAGAGGATATAATTCACCCCTCCACTTT. Encoded protein: CAWTHRGYNSPLHF.

The V call is TRBV27, the J call TRBJ2-2; D is tentatively TRBD1 or TRBD2 (5 bases each). The CDR3 runs 13 residues. Deletions cut 3 bases from V and 5 bases from J, with 7 bases between. Germline assignment: CDR1 MNHEY and CDR2 SMNVEV (reference sequence). CDR3 DNA sequence: TGTGCCAGCAGTTTTTGGGGGACCGGGGAGCTGTTTTTT. Protein sequence: CASSFWGTGELFF.

V and J are TRBV6-1 and TRBJ1-2; possible D gene TRBD1, 5 bases. CDR3 length: 13 residues. With 4 bases removed from V and 3 bases from J, the gap between germline ends came to 9 bases. Germline V gives CDR1 MNHNS, CDR2 SASEGT. CDR3: CASSAGPDYGYTF. The DNA of the CDR3 is TGTGCCAGCAGTGCAGGGCCAGACTATGGCTACACCTTC.

CDR3 loop: CASTQGQQTDTQYF. As DNA, the CDR3 is TGTGCCAGCACCCAGGGACAGCAGACAGATACGCAGTATTTT. This chain uses TRBV28 with TRBJ2-3; 7 bases line up with TRBD1. V was pared by 7 bases and J by 3 bases, with 7 bases of the junction left unmatched. Germline-derived CDR1 and CDR2 are MDHEN and SYDVKM. The CDR3 has 14 amino acids.

The rearrangement uses TRBV7-8 and TRBJ2-1; 10 bases agree with TRBD1. This CDR3 is 15 amino acids long. J gave up 7 bases and V 5 bases, and 8 bases lay outside the gene matches. Germline-derived CDR1 and CDR2 are SGHVS and FQNEAQ. CDR3 coding DNA: TGTGCCAGCAGCGGCCGGACAGGGGGAGTGAATGAGCAGTTCTTC. Protein sequence: CASSGRTGGVNEQFF.

The chain joins TRBV11-3 to TRBJ2-2, with D possibly called TRBD1 or TRBD2 (5 bases each). With 1 base removed from V and 7 bases from J, the gap between germline ends came to 13 bases. Germline lookup yields CDR1 SGHNT and CDR2 YENEEA. The CDR3 totals 15 residues. CDR3 nucleotides: TGTGCCAGCAGCTTAGTGGGGACCCCCGGCGGGGAGCTGTTTTTT. Encoded protein: CASSLVGTPGGELFF.

This rearrangement joins TRBV5-6 to TRBJ1-5; no clear D gene. Trimming pared 4 bases from V and 5 bases from J, leaving 19 bases between. The CDR3 has 16 amino acids. CDR1 SGHDT and CDR2 YYEEEE come from the germline V gene. The CDR3 sequence: CASSMRTVTSYQPQHF. For the CDR3, the DNA is TGTGCCAGCAGCATGCGGACGGTGACTTCCTATCAGCCCCAGCATTTT.

This chain links TRBV25-1 with TRBJ2-7; D is possibly TRBD1 or TRBD2 (5 bases each). Germline CDR1 and CDR2: MGHDK and SYGVNS. The V and J ends lost 2 bases and 6 bases respectively, with 17 bases between them. This CDR3 comprises 15 residues. The CDR3 sequence: CASSERQGAFGEQYF. The DNA for the CDR3 is TGTGCCAGCAGTGAACGGCAGGGAGCCTTCGGCGAGCAGTACTTC.

The chain joins TRBV28 to TRBJ2-7, with 9 nucleotides matching TRBD1. With 4 bases clipped from V and 3 bases from J, the junction kept 7 bases outside the gene matches. CDR1 MDHEN and CDR2 SYDVKM come from the germline V gene. The CDR3 spans 15 residues. CDR3 bases: TGTGCCAGCAGTTCACCGGGACAGGGAGACTACGAGCAGTACTTC. Protein: CASSSPGQGDYEQYF.

This clone was observed a few times. This chain connects TRBV11-3 to TRBJ2-7; the match to TRBD1 covers 9 bases. After removal of 5 bases from V and 5 bases from J, the junction contained 7 bases not matched to a gene. CDR1 is SGHNT, CDR2 YENEEA, per germline. The length of the CDR3 is 14 residues. CDR3 region: CASSTGGSMHEQYF. In DNA, the CDR3 is TGTGCCAGCAGCACAGGGGGCAGTATGCACGAGCAGTACTTC. Variable domain in full (rest from reference TRBV11-3 and TRBJ2-7): EAGVVQSPRYKIIEKKQPVAFWCNPISGHNTLYWYLQNLGQGPELLIRYENEEAVDDSQLPKDRFSAERLKGVDSTLKIQPAELGDSAVYLCASSTGGSMHEQYFGPGTRLTVT.

This rearrangement joins TRBV6-5 to TRBJ2-1; 7 bases are shared with TRBD2. Germline V gene sequence: CDR1 MNHEY, CDR2 SVGAGI. This CDR3 spans 16 amino acids. The junction had 10 bases not matched to a gene; V was cut back by 2 bases and J by 6 bases. CDR3 DNA: TGTGCCAGCAGTTACAGCGGGACCCCCCAAGGCAATGAGCAGTTCTTC. Translated, it gives CASSYSGTPQGNEQFF.

The genes are TRBV7-2 and TRBJ2-1; D is perhaps TRBD1 (5 bases). The CDR3 covers 15 residues. CDR1 and CDR2 (germline): SGHTA, FQGNSA. Between the trimmed V and J ends, which lost 5 bases and 3 bases, there was a span of 14 bases. CDR3: CASSLTGGGYNEQFF. The CDR3 bases are TGTGCCAGCAGCCTTACAGGTGGTGGCTACAATGAGCAGTTCTTC.

This rearrangement joins TRBV28 to TRBJ2-7; D may match TRBD1 or TRBD2 (5 bases each). Germline CDR1 reads MDHEN; CDR2 reads SYDVKM. The CDR3 has 14 amino acids. V was clipped by 2 bases and J by 7 bases, with 15 bases between them. CDR3 in amino acids: CASSLPTVSGEQYF. The CDR3 DNA sequence: TGTGCCAGCAGTTTACCGACAGTATCGGGAGAGCAGTACTTC.

CDR3 in amino acids: CASRRLAGDHEQFF. The CDR3 DNA follows: TGTGCCAGCAGAAGACTAGCGGGAGACCATGAGCAGTTCTTC. This rearrangement joins TRBV6-5 to TRBJ2-1, with 12 bases matching TRBD2. The CDR3 has 14 residues. The germline V gene has CDR1 MNHEY and CDR2 SVGAGI. Trimming took 6 bases from V and 8 from J; bases not matched to a gene: 5.